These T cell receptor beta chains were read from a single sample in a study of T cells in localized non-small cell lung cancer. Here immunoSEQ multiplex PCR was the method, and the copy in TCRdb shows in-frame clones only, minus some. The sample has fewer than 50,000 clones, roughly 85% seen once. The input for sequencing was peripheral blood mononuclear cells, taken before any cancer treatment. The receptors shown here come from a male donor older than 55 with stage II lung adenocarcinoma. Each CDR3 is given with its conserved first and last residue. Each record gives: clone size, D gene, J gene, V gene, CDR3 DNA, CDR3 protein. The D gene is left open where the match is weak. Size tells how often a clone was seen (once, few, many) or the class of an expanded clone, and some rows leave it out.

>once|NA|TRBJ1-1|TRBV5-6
TGTGCCAGCAGCTTGGACAGGGAAGCTTTCTTT
CASSLDREAFF
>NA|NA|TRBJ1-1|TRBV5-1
TGCGCCAGCAGAATTGACGGGAAGAAGGGCACTGAAGCTTTCTTT
CASRIDGKKGTEAFF
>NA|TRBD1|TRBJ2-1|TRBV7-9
TGTGCCAGCAGCTTTTCACAGGGGAGCGATGAGCAGTTCTTC
CASSFSQGSDEQFF
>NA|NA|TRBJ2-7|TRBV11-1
TGTGCCAGCAGCTTAGCGAGGAGGTACGAGCAGTACTTC
CASSLARRYEQYF
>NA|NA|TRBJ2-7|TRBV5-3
TGTGCCAGAAGCATGGGAGAGCTTCACAGGCGTTCTTACGAGCAGTACTTC
CARSMGELHRRSYEQYF
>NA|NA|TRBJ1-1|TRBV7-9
TGTGCCAGCAGCCTTCGGACGGGGAACACTGAAGCTTTCTTT
CASSLRTGNTEAFF
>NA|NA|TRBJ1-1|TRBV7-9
TGTGCCGGAGGACAGCTGAACACTGAAGCTTTCTTT
CAGGQLNTEAFF
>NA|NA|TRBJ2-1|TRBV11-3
TGTGCCAGCAGCTTTGGCGGTTCCTACAATGAGCAGTTCTTC
CASSFGGSYNEQFF
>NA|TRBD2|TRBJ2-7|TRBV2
TGTGCCAGCAGAAGGGGACTAGCGGGAGGGATCGCCGAGCAGTACTTC
CASRRGLAGGIAEQYF
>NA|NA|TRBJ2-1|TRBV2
TGTGCCACTAAAAGTGACCGTAGCTCCTACAATGAGCAGTTCTTC
CATKSDRSSYNEQFF
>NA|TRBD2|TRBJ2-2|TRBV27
TGTGCCAGCAGTTTTTCCGGCGGGGGCGGGGAGCTGTTTTTT
CASSFSGGGGELFF